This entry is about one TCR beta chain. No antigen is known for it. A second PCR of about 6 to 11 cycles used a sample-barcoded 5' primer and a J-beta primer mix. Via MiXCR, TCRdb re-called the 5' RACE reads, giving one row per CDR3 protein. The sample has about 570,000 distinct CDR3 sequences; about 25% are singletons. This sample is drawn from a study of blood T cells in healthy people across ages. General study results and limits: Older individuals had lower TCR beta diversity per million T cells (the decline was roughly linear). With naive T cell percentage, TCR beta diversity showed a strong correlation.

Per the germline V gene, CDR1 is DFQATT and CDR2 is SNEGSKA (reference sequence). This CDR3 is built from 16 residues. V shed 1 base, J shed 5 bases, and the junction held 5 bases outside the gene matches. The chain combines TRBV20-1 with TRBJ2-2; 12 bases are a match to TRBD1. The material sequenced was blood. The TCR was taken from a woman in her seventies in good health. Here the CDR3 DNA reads TGCAGTGCTAGAGGACCGGGACAGGGGGCGACCGGGGAGCTGTTTTTT. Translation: CSARGPGQGATGELFF.